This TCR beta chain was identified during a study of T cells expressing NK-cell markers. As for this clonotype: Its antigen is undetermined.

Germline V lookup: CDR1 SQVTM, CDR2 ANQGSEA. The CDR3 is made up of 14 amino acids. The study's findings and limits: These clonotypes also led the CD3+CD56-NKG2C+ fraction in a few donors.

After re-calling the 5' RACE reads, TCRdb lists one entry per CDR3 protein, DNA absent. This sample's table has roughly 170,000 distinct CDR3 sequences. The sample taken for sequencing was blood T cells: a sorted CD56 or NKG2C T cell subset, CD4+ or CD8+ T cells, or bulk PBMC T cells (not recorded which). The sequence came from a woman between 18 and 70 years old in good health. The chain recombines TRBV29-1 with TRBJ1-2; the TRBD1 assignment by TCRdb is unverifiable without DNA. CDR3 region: CSVLDRGAPYGYTF.